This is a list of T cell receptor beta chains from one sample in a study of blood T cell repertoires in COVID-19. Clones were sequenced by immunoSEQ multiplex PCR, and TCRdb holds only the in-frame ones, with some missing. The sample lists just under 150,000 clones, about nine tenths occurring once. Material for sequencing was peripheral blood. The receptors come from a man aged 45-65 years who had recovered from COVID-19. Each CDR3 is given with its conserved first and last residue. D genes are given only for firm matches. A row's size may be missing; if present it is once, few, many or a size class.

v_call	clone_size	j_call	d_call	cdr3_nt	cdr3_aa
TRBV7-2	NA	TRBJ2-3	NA	TGTGCCAGCGTCCTCTCGGGGGAAAAGGATACGCAGTATTTT	CASVLSGEKDTQYF
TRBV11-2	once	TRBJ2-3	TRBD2	TGTGCCAGCAGCTTCAGTAGCGGGGGGACTAGCACAGATACGCAGTATTTT	CASSFSSGGTSTDTQYF
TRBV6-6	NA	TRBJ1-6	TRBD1	TGTGCCAGCAGCAAGGGAGGACAGGGGGCTTCACCCCTCCACTTT	CASSKGGQGASPLHF
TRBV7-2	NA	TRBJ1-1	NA	TGTGCCAGCAGCTTAGTACAGGGTGGAACTGAAGCTTTCTTT	CASSLVQGGTEAFF
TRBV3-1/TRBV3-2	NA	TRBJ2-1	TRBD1	TGTGCCAGCAGCCGGGACAGGAAGGATGAGCAGTTCTTC	CASSRDRKDEQFF
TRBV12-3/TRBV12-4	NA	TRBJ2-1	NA	TGTGCCAGCAGTTTCGGGATATACAATGAGCAGTTCTTC	CASSFGIYNEQFF
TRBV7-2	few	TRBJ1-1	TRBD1	TGTGCCAGCAGCTTAACAGGGGGCAGTTACACTGAAGCTTTCTTT	CASSLTGGSYTEAFF
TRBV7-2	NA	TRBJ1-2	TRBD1	TGTGCCAGCAGCTCGTCGACAGGGGGTGGTGGCTACACCTTC	CASSSSTGGGGYTF
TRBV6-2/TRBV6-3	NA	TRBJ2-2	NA	TGTGCCAGCAGTTCAATCTTCGGAGCCGGCAGGGGACAGAACACCGGGGAGCTGTTTTTT	CASSSIFGAGRGQNTGELFF
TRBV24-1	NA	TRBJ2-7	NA	TGTGCCACCAGTGATTTGGGGCGAGGAGGGATCTACGAGCAGTACTTC	CATSDLGRGGIYEQYF
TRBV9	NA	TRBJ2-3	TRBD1	TGTGCCAGCAGCTTACGGACAGGGGGCGCCGGTACGCAGTATTTT	CASSLRTGGAGTQYF
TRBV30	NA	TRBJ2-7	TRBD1	TGTGCCTGGGCCAGATCAGGGGGCGGCTCCTACGAGCAGTACTTC	CAWARSGGGSYEQYF
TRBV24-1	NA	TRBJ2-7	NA	TGTGCCACCAGTGCCCAGGGGGGACTGTCCTACGAGCAGTACTTC	CATSAQGGLSYEQYF
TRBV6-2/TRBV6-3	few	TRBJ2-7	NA	TGTGCCAGCAGTTACCCGGACAGCTCCTACGAGCAGTACTTC	CASSYPDSSYEQYF
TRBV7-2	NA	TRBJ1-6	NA	TGTGCCAGCAGCTTAGGTCGACAACCTAATTCACCCCTCCACTTT	CASSLGRQPNSPLHF
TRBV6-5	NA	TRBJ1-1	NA	TGTGCCAGCACGGGGTTTGGGATCGGGACTGAAGCTTTCTTT	CASTGFGIGTEAFF
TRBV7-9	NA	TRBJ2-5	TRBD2	TGTGCCAGCAGCTTAGGGGAGGGAGCGGAGACCCAGTACTTC	CASSLGEGAETQYF
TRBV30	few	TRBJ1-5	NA	TGTGCCTGGAGTGTGGCCCGCGGTTATCAGCCCCAGCATTTT	CAWSVARGYQPQHF
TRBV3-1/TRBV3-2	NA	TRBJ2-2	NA	TGTGCCAGCAGCCAACACGGCGGGGAGCTGTTTTTT	CASSQHGGELFF
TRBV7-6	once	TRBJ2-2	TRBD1	TGTGCCAGCAGCCCGGGATTACAACGACAGGGATCGAACACCGGGGAGCTGTTTTTT	CASSPGLQRQGSNTGELFF
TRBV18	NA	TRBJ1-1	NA	TGTGCCAGCTCAGAACAGGGCCTGAACACTGAAGCTTTCTTT	CASSEQGLNTEAFF
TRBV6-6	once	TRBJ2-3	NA	TGTGCCACCAACCCGGGTAGCCCGGTTGGTACGCAGTATTTT	CATNPGSPVGTQYF
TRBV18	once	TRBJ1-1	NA	TGTGCCAGCTCACCGGGCAGCTATAACACTGAAGCTTTCTTT	CASSPGSYNTEAFF
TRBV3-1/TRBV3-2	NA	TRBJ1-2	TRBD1	TGTGCCAGCAGCCAAAGTGGTGACAGGGGTTCGTTCGACGGCTACACCTTC	CASSQSGDRGSFDGYTF
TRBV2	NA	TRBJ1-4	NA	TGTGCCAGCATGGGCCGGCCAAATGAAAAACTGTTTTTT	CASMGRPNEKLFF